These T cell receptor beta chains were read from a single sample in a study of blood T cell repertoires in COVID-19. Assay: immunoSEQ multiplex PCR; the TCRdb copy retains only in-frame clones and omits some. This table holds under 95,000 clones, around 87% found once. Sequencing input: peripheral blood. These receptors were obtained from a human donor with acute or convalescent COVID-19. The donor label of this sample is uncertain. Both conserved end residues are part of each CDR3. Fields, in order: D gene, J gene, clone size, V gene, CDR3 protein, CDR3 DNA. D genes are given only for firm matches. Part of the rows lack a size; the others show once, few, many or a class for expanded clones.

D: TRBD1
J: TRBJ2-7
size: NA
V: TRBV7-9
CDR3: CASSRQGAPSYEQYF
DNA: TGTGCCAGCAGCAGACAGGGGGCCCCCTCCTACGAGCAGTACTTC

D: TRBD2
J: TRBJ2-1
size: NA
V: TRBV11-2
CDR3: CASSLGGTSVYNEQFF
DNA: TGTGCCAGCAGCCTGGGCGGGACTAGTGTTTACAATGAGCAGTTCTTC

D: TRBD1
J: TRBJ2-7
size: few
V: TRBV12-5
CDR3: CASGQGVGEQYF
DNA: TGTGCTAGTGGCCAGGGGGTAGGGGAGCAGTACTTC

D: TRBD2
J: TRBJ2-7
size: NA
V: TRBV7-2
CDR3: CASSPGLGGNEQYF
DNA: TGTGCCAGCAGCCCAGGACTAGGAGGCAACGAGCAGTACTTC

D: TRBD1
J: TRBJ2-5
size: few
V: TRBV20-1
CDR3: CSARGETQYF
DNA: TGCAGTGCCAGGGGGGAGACCCAGTACTTC

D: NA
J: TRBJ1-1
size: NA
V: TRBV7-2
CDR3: CASSPLGGRVVTEAFF
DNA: TGTGCCAGCAGCCCTCTGGGAGGGCGGGTAGTCACTGAAGCTTTCTTT

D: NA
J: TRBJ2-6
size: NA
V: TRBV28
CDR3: CASSLSGSGANVLTF
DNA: TGTGCCAGCAGTTTATCCGGCTCTGGGGCCAACGTCCTGACTTTC

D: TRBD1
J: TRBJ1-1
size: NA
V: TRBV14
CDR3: CASSPGQGGTEAFF
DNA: TGTGCCAGCAGCCCAGGACAGGGGGGCACTGAAGCTTTCTTT

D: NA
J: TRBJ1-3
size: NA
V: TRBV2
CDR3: CASGTNTIYF
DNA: TGTGCCAGCGGGACTAACACCATATATTTT

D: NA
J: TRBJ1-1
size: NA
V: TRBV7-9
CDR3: CASSRVPSTEAFF
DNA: TGTGCCAGCAGCCGAGTCCCGAGCACTGAAGCTTTCTTT